This entry lists 14 T cell receptor beta chains sequenced from one sample in a study of blood T cell repertoires in COVID-19. TCRdb's copy holds only in-frame clones and misses some; the assay was immunoSEQ multiplex PCR. The table has approximately 200,000 clones, about 90% seen once. The sample taken for sequencing was PBMCs or T cells enriched from blood (not recorded which). The source is a man younger than 45 who had recovered from COVID-19.

The genes are TRBV2 and TRBJ2-7; 7 nucleotides match TRBD2. With 7 bases clipped from V and 3 bases from J, the junction kept 9 bases outside the gene matches. The CDR3 extends over 14 amino acids. Germline V gene data show CDR1 as SNHLY and CDR2 as FYNNEI. CDR3 residues: CASKREGVVYEQYF. CDR3 nucleotide sequence: TGTGCCAGCAAGAGGGAGGGAGTCGTCTACGAGCAGTACTTC.

DNA of the CDR3: TGCAGCGTGCAGGGGTCGAACACCGGGGAGCTGTTTTTT. Translation gives CSVQGSNTGELFF. V usage is TRBV29-1 and J usage is TRBJ2-2, with D perhaps TRBD1 (6 bases). The CDR3 is 13 residues long. From germline, CDR1 is SQVTM and CDR2 ANQGSEA. Trimming removed 6 bases from V and 0 bases from J, with 8 bases in between.

Only one count was recorded for this clone. The V gene is TRBV9, the J gene TRBJ2-3; 9 bases are shared with TRBD2. The CDR3 has 17 residues. Germline values: CDR1 SGDLS, CDR2 YYNGEE. V was pared by 3 bases and J by 2 bases, with 10 bases of the junction left unmatched. The CDR3 here is CASSGTAGGISTDTQYF. As DNA, the CDR3 is TGTGCCAGCAGCGGCACCGCGGGAGGGATTTCCACAGATACGCAGTATTTT.

V and J are TRBV20-1 and TRBJ2-1, with D possibly matching TRBD2 (5 bases). Germline loops: CDR1 DFQATT, CDR2 SNEGSKA (reference sequence). The germline V and J ends were trimmed by 6 bases and 7 bases, with 7 bases remaining between them. The CDR3 length is 10 residues. The CDR3 is CSAIANEQFF. The CDR3, as DNA: TGCAGTGCCATAGCGAATGAGCAGTTCTTC.

This clone was picked up one time. J is TRBJ1-5 and V is TRBV19; possibly TRBD1 for D (5 bases). V was clipped by 1 base and J by 7 bases, with 17 bases between them. The germline CDR1 and CDR2 sequences are LNHDA and SQIVND (reference sequence). This CDR3 comprises 16 residues. The CDR3 sequence is CASSIVSSEGFQPQHF. The CDR3 region has the DNA TGTGCCAGTAGTATAGTTTCTTCGGAGGGGTTCCAGCCCCAGCATTTT.

V and J are TRBV6-1 and TRBJ2-3, with TRBD2 matching 9 bases. With 3 bases clipped from V and 3 bases from J, the junction kept 7 bases outside the gene matches. Germline values: CDR1 MNHNS, CDR2 SASEGT. The CDR3 has 16 amino acids. The CDR3 spells CASSDGRAGGTDTQYF. The DNA for the CDR3 is TGTGCCAGCAGTGACGGCCGAGCGGGGGGAACAGATACGCAGTATTTT.

V is TRBV28 and J is TRBJ2-1; the match to TRBD2 covers 15 bases. The junction had 6 bases not matched to a gene; V was cut back by 6 bases and J by 9 bases. In germline, CDR1 is MDHEN, CDR2 SYDVKM. This CDR3 is built from 15 residues. CDR3 DNA sequence: TGTGCCAGCAGATTTTGGACTAGCGGGAGGGGTGAGCAGTTCTTC. Translation gives CASRFWTSGRGEQFF.

The chain combines TRBV20-1 with TRBJ2-5; 11 nucleotides line up with TRBD2. This CDR3 spans 17 amino acids. The trim removed 3 bases at V and 4 bases at J, leaving 13 bases unmatched. CDR1 DFQATT and CDR2 SNEGSKA come from the germline V gene (reference sequence). The CDR3 protein is CSASGPFSGGGGETQYF. The DNA for the CDR3 is TGCAGTGCTAGTGGCCCGTTTAGCGGGGGGGGTGGAGAGACCCAGTACTTC.

The table lists this clone with a few counts. This sequence joins TRBV27 and TRBJ1-2, with TRBD1 identical over 7 bases. With V trimmed by 3 bases and J by 3 bases, 4 bases remained unmatched. The CDR3 is made up of 14 amino acids. Germline V gene lookup returns CDR1 MNHEY and CDR2 SMNVEV (reference sequence). The CDR3 loop reads CASSLIRGDYGYTF. In DNA form, the CDR3 reads TGTGCCAGCAGTTTGATCAGGGGGGACTATGGCTACACCTTC.

The chain joins TRBV6-6 to TRBJ2-7; D is uncertain. Trimming pared 1 base from V and 3 bases from J, leaving 7 bases between. This CDR3 is built from 13 residues. Germline lookup yields CDR1 MNHNY and CDR2 SVGAGI (reference sequence). CDR3 region: CASSYWADYEQYF. CDR3 sequence (DNA): TGTGCCAGCAGTTACTGGGCAGACTACGAGCAGTACTTC.

This chain joins TRBV30 and TRBJ1-2; D is possibly TRBD1 (6 bases). Trimming removed 5 bases from V and 4 bases from J, with 17 bases in between. Germline V CDR1 and CDR2: GTSNPN, SVGIG (reference sequence). This CDR3 has 14 amino acids. This CDR3 is CAWDKNRALYGYTF. In DNA form, the CDR3 reads TGTGCCTGGGATAAAAACAGGGCGCTCTATGGCTACACCTTC.

The chain carries TRBV3-1 (or the pseudogene TRBV3-2) and TRBJ1-2; 9 bases are a match to TRBD1. V shed 4 bases and J 3 bases; nucleotides not matched to a gene: 6. Germline V gives CDR1 LGHDT, CDR2 YNNKEL (reference sequence). This CDR3 region has 15 residues. This CDR3 is CASSPGQGSDYGYTF. The CDR3 DNA sequence: TGTGCCAGCAGCCCAGGACAGGGGAGTGACTATGGCTACACCTTC.

The chain employs TRBV9 and TRBJ1-2; 7 bases fit TRBD1. The trim removed 0 bases at V and 2 bases at J, leaving 7 bases unmatched. This CDR3 spans 16 amino acids. Germline assignment: CDR1 SGDLS and CDR2 YYNGEE. The DNA for the CDR3 is TGTGCCAGCAGCGTAGAGTTAACAGGGGCGAACTATGGCTACACCTTC. Its translation: CASSVELTGANYGYTF.

V usage is TRBV28 and J usage is TRBJ2-5; weak D call: TRBD2 (6 bases). Per germline, CDR1 MDHEN and CDR2 SYDVKM. The CDR3 totals 15 residues. Trimming left V 2 bases short and J 1 base short, with 11 bases between. CDR3 DNA sequence: TGTGCCAGCAGTTTACGTGTCGGGAGCCAAGAGACCCAGTACTTC. Its translation is CASSLRVGSQETQYF. The full variable domain, rest sourced from reference TRBV28 and TRBJ2-5, is DVKVTQSSRYLVKRTGEKVFLECVQDMDHENMFWYRQDPGLGLRLIYFSYDVKMKEKGDIPEGYSVSREKKERFSLILESASTNQTSMYLCASSLRVGSQETQYFGPGTRLLVL.